These 12 T cell receptor beta chains were sequenced from one sample in a study of cytomegalovirus exposure and HLA in healthy donors. The PCR used 60 Vbeta and 13 Jbeta primers. Profiled with immunoSEQ multiplex PCR; TCRdb holds only in-frame clones, not every one. Of approximately 100,000 clones detected, 75% to 90% appear once; the ten largest clones hold 6.5% to 8.5%. Sequenced input: PBMCs. The receptors here all came from a man aged 35 to 55 in good health and CMV-seropositive.

A few counts support this clone. The gene calls are TRBV11-1 and TRBJ2-7, with D perhaps matching TRBD2 (7 bases). Trimming removed 2 bases from V and 2 bases from J, with 13 bases in between. This CDR3 has 15 amino acids. In germline, CDR1 is SGHAT, CDR2 FQDESV (reference sequence). CDR3: CASSLWQGRAYEQYF. In nucleotides, the CDR3 is TGTGCCAGCAGCTTATGGCAGGGGAGGGCCTACGAGCAGTACTTC.

This clone has a handful of counts. This sequence joins TRBV5-4 and TRBJ1-1, with D perhaps TRBD1 (6 bases). Trimming took off 3 bases at V and 0 bases at J, with 12 bases between the two ends. This CDR3 has 15 amino acids. Germline V gives CDR1 SGHNT, CDR2 YYREEE (reference sequence). The CDR3 is CASSSVQGLNTEAFF. As DNA, the CDR3 is TGTGCCAGCAGCTCCGTACAGGGATTGAACACTGAAGCTTTCTTT.

The chain couples TRBV28 to TRBJ2-7, with D unclear. Trimming removed 3 bases from V and 3 bases from J, with 9 bases in between. CDR1 and CDR2 from the germline V gene are MDHEN and SYDVKM. This CDR3 is 13 amino acids long. CDR3 sequence (DNA): TGTGCCAGCAGTTTTAACCGCTACTACGAGCAGTACTTC. Translation gives CASSFNRYYEQYF. Variable domain in full (rest from reference TRBV28 and TRBJ2-7): DVKVTQSSRYLVKRTGEKVFLECVQDMDHENMFWYRQDPGLGLRLIYFSYDVKMKEKGDIPEGYSVSREKKERFSLILESASTNQTSMYLCASSFNRYYEQYFGPGTRLTVT.

V is TRBV19 and J is TRBJ2-7; 8 bases fit TRBD1. The CDR3 totals 16 residues. After removal of 3 bases from V and 6 bases from J, the junction contained 13 bases not matched to a gene. Looked up from germline, CDR1 is LNHDA and CDR2 is SQIVND (reference sequence). CDR3 loop: CASSIVGQGAFGEQYF. The CDR3 coding sequence is TGTGCCAGTAGTATTGTTGGGCAGGGGGCTTTTGGCGAGCAGTACTTC.

The CDR3 DNA reads TGTGCCAGCAGTTTATCGGGACAGGGGGCCCTCGGTGAAAAACTGTTTTTT. The encoded protein is CASSLSGQGALGEKLFF. The gene calls are TRBV28 and TRBJ1-4; 12 bases match TRBD1. V shed 1 base and J 7 bases; nucleotides not matched to a gene: 7. This CDR3 has 17 residues. The germline CDR1 and CDR2 sequences are MDHEN and SYDVKM.

The chain recombines TRBV6-6 with TRBJ2-7; TRBD2 might be the D (5 bases). V lost 5 bases and J 3 bases, leaving 8 bases between the germline ends. CDR3 length: 12 residues. Germline V gene lookup returns CDR1 MNHNY and CDR2 SVGAGI (reference sequence). The CDR3 DNA follows: TGTGCCAGCAGTACCGGACTCTACGAGCAGTACTTC. Its protein product is CASSTGLYEQYF.

The chain is built from TRBV5-4 and TRBJ2-4; a possible D gene is TRBD2 (6 bases). The CDR3 is 14 amino acids. Germline CDR1 SGHNT, CDR2 YYREEE (reference sequence). The V end lost 1 base, the J end lost 5 bases, and 10 bases lay between the germline ends. The CDR3 DNA sequence: TGTGCCAGCAGCTTGCGGGGAGGTCAAAACATTCAGTACTTC. Its translation is CASSLRGGQNIQYF.

The chain couples TRBV19 to TRBJ2-7; 7 positions match TRBD1. CDR3 length equals 11 residues. The J segment lost 6 bases and the V segment lost 10 bases, leaving 6 bases of the junction unmatched. Germline V CDR1 and CDR2: LNHDA, SQIVND (reference sequence). CDR3 protein: CAIPYRGEQYF. CDR3 sequence (DNA): TGTGCCATTCCATACAGGGGCGAGCAGTACTTC.

The chain is built from TRBV6-6 and TRBJ2-7; 7 bases line up with TRBD2. This CDR3 region has 14 residues. In germline, CDR1 is MNHNY, CDR2 SVGAGI (reference sequence). J was trimmed by 4 bases and V by 5 bases; bases with no gene match: 8. The CDR3 loop is CASSQSGELYEQYF. The CDR3 DNA is TGTGCCAGCAGTCAAAGCGGGGAGCTATACGAGCAGTACTTC.

The chain is built from TRBV7-9 and TRBJ1-4, with 8 bases matching TRBD1. The CDR3 contains 15 residues. V dropped 4 bases and J dropped 0; count of bases not matched to a gene: 1. Looked up from germline, CDR1 is SEHNR and CDR2 is FQNEAQ (reference sequence). CDR3 sequence: CASSSGQATNEKLFF. Written as DNA, the CDR3 is TGTGCCAGCAGCTCGGGACAGGCAACTAATGAAAAACTGTTTTTT.

This clone was seen just once. The rearrangement uses TRBV25-1 and TRBJ2-5; 7 bases line up with TRBD2. V lost 5 bases, J lost 2 bases, and 8 bases stayed unmatched. CDR1 is MGHDK, CDR2 SYGVNS, per germline. This CDR3 comprises 15 residues. DNA of the CDR3: TGTGCCAGCAGTAAAACTGGGGGGGTTCAAGAGACCCAGTACTTC. Amino acid sequence: CASSKTGGVQETQYF. Based on the CDR3 plus reference TRBV25-1 and TRBJ2-5, the full variable domain is EADIYQTPRYLVIGTGKKITLECSQTMGHDKMYWYQQDPGMELHLIHYSYGVNSTEKGDLSSESTVSRIRTEHFPLTLESARPSHTSQYLCASSKTGGVQETQYFGPGTRLLVL.

The V gene is TRBV9, the J gene TRBJ2-5; 7 nucleotides align to TRBD2. The CDR3 is 17 residues long. V was pared by 1 base and J by 5 bases, with 14 bases of the junction left unmatched. CDR1 is SGDLS, CDR2 YYNGEE, per germline. The CDR3 region is CASSVSPSGREWETQYF. The CDR3 region has the DNA TGTGCCAGCAGCGTAAGTCCTAGCGGCCGAGAGTGGGAGACCCAGTACTTC.